Shown below are 11 T cell receptor beta chains from a single sample sequenced in a study of technical replicates of blood from several donors. Sequenced by immunoSEQ multiplex PCR; TCRdb stores in-frame clones only, minus some. The sample carries about 59,000 clones, around 88% recorded once. Sequencing used PBMCs. Receptors originate from a human donor in good health. Some clones in this sample may be carry-over from other donors' samples.

This sequence joins TRBV28 and TRBJ2-1; TRBD2 is a possible D gene (5 bases). Trimming left V 6 bases short and J 8 bases short, with 17 bases between. The CDR3 runs 14 residues. CDR1 and CDR2 from the germline V gene are MDHEN and SYDVKM. The CDR3 coding sequence is TGTGCCAGCAGACCGAGGGCCGGTCTTTATGAGCAGTTCTTC. Translating gives CASRPRAGLYEQFF. The full variable domain, completed using reference TRBV28 and TRBJ2-1, is DVKVTQSSRYLVKRTGEKVFLECVQDMDHENMFWYRQDPGLGLRLIYFSYDVKMKEKGDIPEGYSVSREKKERFSLILESASTNQTSMYLCASRPRAGLYEQFFGPGTRLTVL.

This clone appeared a few times. The chain joins TRBV9 to TRBJ1-1; 8 nucleotides match TRBD1. V shed 4 bases, J shed 2 bases, and the junction held 7 bases outside the gene matches. The germline V gene encodes CDR1 SGDLS and CDR2 YYNGEE. The CDR3 has 15 amino acids. The CDR3: CASSSRTGTNTEAFF. The CDR3 DNA sequence: TGTGCCAGCAGCTCCCGGACAGGGACTAACACTGAAGCTTTCTTT.

The chain employs TRBV7-9 and TRBJ2-2; 7 bases line up with TRBD1. The CDR3 is 15 residues long. Germline trimming cut 5 bases from V and 6 bases from J; bases unmatched to any gene: 9. The germline CDR1 and CDR2 sequences are SEHNR and FQNEAQ (reference sequence). The CDR3 spells CASSLSDRRAGELFF. The CDR3 coding sequence is TGTGCCAGCAGCCTATCGGACAGGCGGGCCGGGGAGCTGTTTTTT.

The chain has TRBV19 and TRBJ1-5, with 8 bases identical to TRBD1. Germline V CDR1 and CDR2: LNHDA, SQIVND (reference sequence). Losses at the gene ends were 7 bases for V and 11 bases for J; bases not matched to a gene: 10. This CDR3 is built from 13 residues. The CDR3 nucleotides read TGTGCCAGTAAAGGACAGGGCAATGGAGCCCAGCATTTT. This translates into CASKGQGNGAQHF. The full variable domain, in which reference TRBV19 and TRBJ1-5 provide the parts outside the CDR3, is DGGITQSPKYLFRKEGQNVTLSCEQNLNHDAMYWYRQDPGQGLRLIYYSQIVNDFQKGDIAEGYSVSREKKESFPLTVTSAQKNPTAFYLCASKGQGNGAQHFGDGTRLSIL.

The table lists this clone with a few counts. The V gene is TRBV14, the J gene TRBJ1-6; TRBD1 aligns across 10 bases. Germline V gives CDR1 SGHDN, CDR2 FVKESK. The CDR3 has 15 residues. V shed 4 bases and J 7 bases; nucleotides not matched to a gene: 4. The CDR3 bases are TGTGCCAGCAGCCCCAGGACAGGGGGAAATTCACCCCTCCACTTT. It encodes CASSPRTGGNSPLHF.

The V gene is TRBV11-2, the J gene TRBJ1-2; D is ambiguous. Germline V gene data show CDR1 as SGHAT and CDR2 as FQNNGV. CDR3 size: 15 residues. Trimming left V 2 bases short and J 0 bases short, with 10 bases between. The CDR3 spells CASSLHQLANYGYTF. CDR3 bases: TGTGCCAGCAGCTTACACCAGCTAGCTAACTATGGCTACACCTTC.

The sample holds a few counts of this clone. The chain employs TRBV21-1 and TRBJ1-6; TRBD1 was called by the table and not checked on the DNA. TRBV21-1 corresponds to a pseudogene. This CDR3 has 11 residues. The CDR3 nucleotides are TGTGTACCAGGGGATTGGTCACCCCTCCACTTT. It is translated as CVPGDWSPLHF.

This clone was recorded only once. CDR3 bases: TGTGCCTGGACAGTTGGGGCGGAGCAGTTCTTC. This codes for CAWTVGAEQFF. The chain couples TRBV30 to TRBJ2-1, with D tentatively TRBD1 (5 bases). The CDR3 is 11 amino acids. Deletions cut 4 bases from V and 10 bases from J, with 11 bases between. Germline CDR1 GTSNPN, CDR2 SVGIG (reference sequence). Supplemented by reference TRBV30 and TRBJ2-1, the full variable domain reads SQTIHQWPATLVQPVGSPLSLECTVEGTSNPNLYWYRQAAGRGLQLLFYSVGIGQISSEVPQNLSASRPQDRQFILSSKKLLLSDSGFYLCAWTVGAEQFFGPGTRLTVL.

The chain has TRBV7-8 and TRBJ2-1; 9 bases map to TRBD2. The CDR3 covers 16 residues. Per the germline V gene, CDR1 is SGHVS and CDR2 is FQNEAQ. V gave up 2 bases and J gave up 2 bases; unmatched junction bases: 4. The CDR3 spells CASSLSGGGAYNEQFF. The CDR3 coding sequence is TGTGCCAGCAGCTTAAGTGGCGGGGGGGCCTACAATGAGCAGTTCTTC.

The chain links TRBV30 to TRBJ1-2; TRBD1 matches at 10 bases. The CDR3 has 15 amino acids. The trim removed 3 bases at V and 2 bases at J, leaving 6 bases unmatched. Germline CDR1 is GTSNPN and CDR2 is SVGIG (reference sequence). CDR3 residues: CAWSVGQGGNYGYTF. In nucleotides, the CDR3 is TGTGCCTGGAGCGTTGGACAGGGGGGGAACTATGGCTACACCTTC.

The chain has TRBV5-6 and TRBJ2-7; maybe TRBD1 (5 bases). The V end lost 3 bases, the J end lost 4 bases, and 23 bases lay between the germline ends. The CDR3 is made up of 17 amino acids. Per germline, CDR1 SGHDT and CDR2 YYEEEE. CDR3 sequence (DNA): TGTGCCAGCAGCTCAACATCGGTCAAGACAGTAGAATACGAGCAGTACTTC. As protein: CASSSTSVKTVEYEQYF. Based on the CDR3 plus reference TRBV5-6 and TRBJ2-7, the full variable domain is DAGVTQSPTHLIKTRGQQVTLRCSPKSGHDTVSWYQQALGQGPQFIFQYYEEEERQRGNFPDRFSGHQFPNYSSELNVNALLLGDSALYLCASSSTSVKTVEYEQYFGPGTRLTVT.